This TCR beta chain was captured by sequencing in a study of cytomegalovirus exposure and HLA in healthy donors. Study in general: Counted in an early data release were 65 million to 100 million unique TCRs from HLA-typed donors.

Overall study findings and caveats: An apparent linkage of common viral pathogens to several of the most significant clusters emerged in a later analysis. It was reportedly the case that the classifier diagnosed cytomegalovirus status with high specificity and sensitivity.

The PCR used 60 Vbeta and 13 Jbeta primers. Generated by immunoSEQ multiplex PCR, the TCRdb table keeps only in-frame clones and is missing some. The table shows just over 200,000 clones, with 55% to 75% occurring only once. CDR1 is SGDLS and CDR2 is YYNGEE in the germline V gene. This CDR3 contains 13 residues. V shed 6 bases and J shed 1 base, with 7 bases lying between them. As to this clone: Its antigen is currently unknown.

The rearrangement joins TRBV9 to TRBJ2-2; D is possibly TRBD1 (5 bases). The TCR was taken from a man in his forties in good health and CMV-seropositive. The source material was PBMCs. This chain's CDR3 is CASTRGNTGELFF. The CDR3 DNA follows: TGTGCCAGCACAAGGGGGAACACCGGGGAGCTGTTTTTT.